The next 2 T cell receptor beta chains were all read from a single sample in a study of T cells after yellow fever vaccination. TCRdb processed the 5' RACE reads anew with MiXCR; each CDR3 protein has one entry. Of about 200,000 distinct CDR3 sequences in the sample, around 3.1% were seen once. Sequenced material: CD4+ T cells sorted from PBMCs, taken 10 days after the yellow fever booster vaccination. All receptors derive from a man aged 18 to 30 who received the YFV17D yellow fever vaccine.

The chain uses TRBV4-3 and TRBJ1-3; TRBD1 might be the D (6 bases). The CDR3 length is 17 residues. Germline-derived CDR1 and CDR2 are LGHNA and YSLEER. Trimming stripped 0 bases from V and 0 bases from J, with 12 bases between. The CDR3 loop is CASSQDGRGGSGNTIYF. In nucleotides, the CDR3 is TGCGCCAGCAGCCAAGATGGGAGGGGGGGCTCTGGAAACACCATATATTTT.

As to this clonotype: A single base is all that separates this from a far larger clone, so a read error is likely. This chain uses TRBV7-8 with TRBJ2-5, with D hard to call. Trimming removed 6 bases from V and 2 bases from J, with 10 bases in between. Germline-derived CDR1 and CDR2 are SGHVS and FQNEAQ. The CDR3 loop spans 13 amino acids. CDR3 coding DNA: TGTGCCAGCAGGTTGGGCAGGCAAGAGACCCAGTACTTC. Protein sequence: CASRLGRQETQYF.